This T cell receptor (beta chain) is drawn from a study of blood T cell repertoires in COVID-19. Overall study: From the United States, Italy and Spain came samples of acute and convalescent COVID-19. T cells, B-cell-depleted T cells, or PBMCs provided the cDNA or gDNA that served as material.

This CDR3 contains 15 residues. Trimming took off 6 bases at V and 5 bases at J, with 19 bases between the two ends. Germline CDR1 reads ENHRY; CDR2 reads SYGVKD. Study members were between about 18 and 89 years old and lived in roughly 24 US regions. Original data processing: Scientists estimated how many nucleated cells there were by amplifying reference gene primers. Measured with immunoSEQ multiplex PCR; TCRdb has only the in-frame clones, and not every one. V, J and clone size reflect that table, while D and trimming were determined from the DNA. The sample has some 180,000 clones; approximately 82% are singletons.

Sequencing input: PBMCs or T cells enriched from blood (not recorded which). The source of this sequence is a woman aged 60-70 years with acute COVID-19. V is TRBV10-3 and J is TRBJ2-5; the D gene is possibly TRBD1 (6 bases). The CDR3: CAISASQGPGETQYF. DNA for the CDR3: TGTGCCATCAGCGCGAGCCAGGGGCCAGGGGAGACCCAGTACTTC.